This entry concerns a single T cell receptor beta chain. The antigen is not known. This entry belongs to a study of cytomegalovirus exposure and HLA in healthy donors. The study, taken as a whole, reports: Per published reports, the classifier diagnosed cytomegalovirus status with high specificity and sensitivity. Specific recognition of CMV antigens was confirmed in vitro for three chains (all CMV-associated). It was shown in a later analysis that HLA-associated TCR beta chains were more clonally expanded than other, equally common chains.

The PCR ran on 60 Vbeta and 13 Jbeta primers. Generated by immunoSEQ multiplex PCR, the TCRdb table keeps only in-frame clones and is missing some. The table has more than 90,000 clones, around 86% seen once. CDR3 length: 15 amino acids. CDR1 and CDR2 (germline): LNHDA, SQIVND (reference sequence). Trimming removed 8 bases at V and 0 bases at J, with 17 bases between. The clonotype was recovered from a woman between 65 and 79 years old in good health and CMV-seropositive. The rearrangement uses TRBV19 and TRBJ2-7; possibly TRBD1 for D (6 bases). Sequenced: PBMCs. The CDR3 reads CASSAGTLSSYEQYF. Written as DNA, the CDR3 is TGTGCCAGTTCGGCCGGGACATTGAGCTCCTACGAGCAGTACTTC.